Shown below are 32 T cell receptor beta chains from a single sample sequenced in a study of T cells in women clearing cervical HPV infection. Repertoires were generated with immunoSEQ multiplex PCR, while TCRdb's copy carries only in-frame clones and drops some. The sample yields 20,000 to 30,000 clones, of which the top ten take up 6.6%. The sequencing sample was made of blood buffy coat. The receptors come from a woman aged 18-69 years with a cervical HPV16 infection that either progressed to CIN3+ or cleared (not recorded which).

About this clone: The sequence runs out 3 residues before the end of the CDR3; the remainder is reconstructed from the germline J gene. The V gene is TRBV7-9, the J gene TRBJ2-2, with 7 bases that match TRBD1. Germline CDR1 and CDR2: SEHNR and FQNEAQ (reference sequence). This CDR3 has 15 amino acids. CDR3 residues: CASSFLDRRNEKLFF. Partial CDR3 DNA: TGTGCCAGCAGCTTTCTGGACAGGCGAAATGAAAAG. Full variable domain (rest looked up from reference TRBV7-9 and TRBJ2-2): DTGVSQNPRHKITKRGQNVTFRCDPISEHNRLYWYRQTLGQGPEFLTYFQNEAQLEKSRLLSDRFSAERPKGSFSTLEIQRTEQGDSAMYLCASSFLDRRNEKLFFGEGSRLTVL.

CDR3 sequence reads: CASSHGSGQPANTGELFF. CDR3 bases read: TGCGCCAGCAGCCACGGCTCGGGACAGCCAGCGAACACCGGGGAG. The genes are TRBV4-1 and TRBJ2-2, with TRBD1 matching 7 bases. The read gets to within 3 residues of the CDR3 end, and the germline J gene fills in the rest. The CDR3 loop spans 18 amino acids. V shed 3 bases and J 0 bases; nucleotides not matched to a gene: 10. Looked up from germline, CDR1 is MGHRA and CDR2 is YSYEKL.

Points on this clone: The sequence runs out 3 residues before the end of the CDR3; the remainder is reconstructed from the germline J gene. The J gene is TRBJ1-5, the V gene TRBV29-1, with D uncertain. This CDR3 spans 16 amino acids. Trimming pared 7 bases from V and 3 bases from J, leaving 22 bases between. Germline V gives CDR1 SQVTM, CDR2 ANQGSEA. CDR3 bases read: TGCAGCGCCGTATTGTTTTGGCGAGGGCACAATCAGCCC. Translated, it gives CSAVLFWRGHNQP. The whole CDR3 sequence reads CSAVLFWRGHNQPQHF.

The chain's CDR3 is CASSSWTGGQETYTF. The covered CDR3 bases are TGTGCCAGCAGCTCATGGACAGGGGGCCAAGAGACC. V and J are TRBV5-4 and TRBJ1-2, with 11 bases matching TRBD1. The read halts 3 residues ahead of the CDR3 end, with the missing end drawn from the germline J gene. CDR1 and CDR2 from the germline V gene are SGHNT and YYREEE (reference sequence). The CDR3 has 15 amino acids. The entire variable domain, with the rest obtained from reference TRBV5-4 and TRBJ1-2, is as follows: ETGVTQSPTHLIKTRGQQVTLRCSSQSGHNTVSWYQQALGQGPQFIFQYYREEENGRGNFPPRFSGLQFPNYSSELNVNALELDDSALYLCASSSWTGGQETYTFGSGTRLTVV.

Notes on this clone: The read ends 3 residues shy of where the CDR3 ends; the end is completed using the germline J gene. The V and J genes are TRBV18 and TRBJ2-1, with 10 bases that match TRBD2. The ends lost 3 bases at V and 5 bases at J; junction bases unmatched: 7. The germline V gene encodes CDR1 KGHSH and CDR2 LQKENI. The CDR3 loop spans 16 amino acids. The covered CDR3 bases are TGTGCCAGCTCACCTTCGGGACTAGCGTATAACAATGAG. Its translation is CASSPSGLAYNNE. The entire CDR3 protein is CASSPSGLAYNNEQFF.

On this clone: Coverage ceases 3 residues before the CDR3 finishes, and the germline J gene fills in the end. V gene TRBV7-9 combines with J gene TRBJ2-5, with D perhaps TRBD1 (5 bases). V was cut by 3 bases and J by 5 bases, with 10 bases left in between. CDR1 and CDR2 from the germline V gene are SEHNR and FQNEAQ (reference sequence). The CDR3 runs to 13 residues. The DNA read from the CDR3 is TGTGCCAGCAGCTTTTCGCGACAGGAGACC. Translation gives CASSFSRQET. The complete CDR3 reads CASSFSRQETQYF. Full variable domain (remainder filled in from reference TRBV7-9 and TRBJ2-5): DTGVSQNPRHKITKRGQNVTFRCDPISEHNRLYWYRQTLGQGPEFLTYFQNEAQLEKSRLLSDRFSAERPKGSFSTLEIQRTEQGDSAMYLCASSFSRQETQYFGPGTRLLVL.

Of note for this clone: The CDR3 end lies 3 residues beyond the end of the read and is filled in from the germline J gene. This chain joins TRBV7-7 and TRBJ2-3; 9 nucleotides line up with TRBD1. Germline V CDR1 and CDR2: SSHAT, FNYEAQ (reference sequence). The CDR3 runs to 14 residues. CDR3 DNA, as far as it was read: TGTGCCAGCAGCTTGGGACAGGGAACGGGGACG. Amino acids: CASSLGQGTGT. The CDR3, in full, reads CASSLGQGTGTQYF. The full variable domain, with the rest looked up from reference TRBV7-7 and TRBJ2-3, is GAGVSQSPRYKVTKRGQDVTLRCDPISSHATLYWYQQALGQGPEFLTYFNYEAQPDKSGLPSDRFSAERPEGSISTLTIQRTEQRDSAMYRCASSLGQGTGTQYFGPGTRLTVL.

Comments on this clone: The read stops 3 residues short of the end of the CDR3; the missing end is completed from the germline J gene. The chain has TRBV2 and TRBJ1-3, with TRBD1 matching 7 bases. The CDR3 is 15 residues long. The ends lost 3 bases at V and 4 bases at J; junction bases unmatched: 6. Germline CDR1 SNHLY, CDR2 FYNNEI. CDR3 sequence: CASSETGWLGNTIYF. CDR3 DNA (partial): TGTGCCAGCAGTGAGACAGGGTGGTTGGGAAACACC.

A note on this clone: The observed sequence ends 3 residues before the CDR3 terminus, with the missing tail filled in from the germline J gene. The chain employs TRBV5-1 and TRBJ2-1, with 12 bases lining up with TRBD2. The length of the CDR3 is 17 residues. Trimming cost V 1 base and J 1 base; bases outside gene matches: 3. Germline CDR1 reads SGHRS; CDR2 reads YFSETQ. Here the CDR3 reads CASSLRTSGMSYNEQFF. The sequenced CDR3 bases are TGCGCCAGCAGCTTGAGGACTAGCGGGATGTCCTACAATGAG.

As for this clone: The read ends 3 residues shy of where the CDR3 ends; the end is completed using the germline J gene. V gene TRBV20-1 combines with J gene TRBJ2-3, with D possibly TRBD2 on 5 matching bases. The germline V and J ends were trimmed by 7 bases and 0 bases, with 8 bases remaining between them. Germline V gene sequence: CDR1 DFQATT, CDR2 SNEGSKA (reference sequence). The CDR3 contains 12 residues. The sequenced CDR3 bases are TGCAGTGTATGGACTAGCACAGATACG. Residues: CSVWTSTDT. The full CDR3 protein is CSVWTSTDTQYF.

A word on this clone: The read halts 3 residues ahead of the CDR3 end, with the missing end drawn from the germline J gene. This chain joins TRBV19 and TRBJ2-1; 7 positions match TRBD2. This CDR3 comprises 15 residues. The V segment lost 6 bases and the J segment 4 bases; nucleotides outside the gene matches: 9. Germline V lookup: CDR1 LNHDA, CDR2 SQIVND (reference sequence). The covered CDR3 bases are TGTGCCAGTAGAGACCCAGCGGGGTATTACAATGAG. It yields the protein CASRDPAGYYNE. The entire CDR3 sequence reads CASRDPAGYYNEQFF. The full variable domain, rest sourced from reference TRBV19 and TRBJ2-1, is DGGITQSPKYLFRKEGQNVTLSCEQNLNHDAMYWYRQDPGQGLRLIYYSQIVNDFQKGDIAEGYSVSREKKESFPLTVTSAQKNPTAFYLCASRDPAGYYNEQFFGPGTRLTVL.

With respect to this clone: Read sequence stops 3 residues before the CDR3 end, and the germline J gene provides the missing end. This sequence joins TRBV5-1 and TRBJ1-1, with D perhaps matching TRBD1 (6 bases). The CDR3 covers 15 residues. CDR1 SGHRS and CDR2 YFSETQ come from the germline V gene. V was shortened by 1 base and J by 0 bases, with 10 bases between the two germline ends. The CDR3 protein is CASSLQGTMNTEAFF. CDR3 DNA, as far as it was read: TGCGCCAGCAGCTTGCAGGGGACGATGAACACTGAA.

A note on this clone: Read sequence stops 3 residues before the CDR3 end, and the germline J gene provides the missing end. The rearrangement links TRBV7-9 to TRBJ1-1, with no clear D. The CDR3 runs 15 residues. The V gene lost 3 bases and the J gene lost 1 base, with 12 bases spanning the gap. Germline V CDR1 and CDR2: SEHNR, FQNEAQ (reference sequence). CDR3 sequence reads: CASSLPTSGNTEAFF. The part of the CDR3 DNA that was read is TGTGCCAGCAGCTTGCCAACATCGGGGAACACTGAA.

A word on this clone: The read ends 3 residues shy of where the CDR3 ends; the end is completed using the germline J gene. The gene calls are TRBV20-1 and TRBJ1-2; D is unresolved. This CDR3 comprises 12 residues. CDR1 DFQATT and CDR2 SNEGSKA come from the germline V gene (reference sequence). V was pared by 3 bases and J by 0 bases, with 5 bases between. The CDR3 DNA, read in part, is TGCAGTGCTAGTAGCGCTAACTATGGC. It specifies CSASSANYG. The CDR3 as a whole reads CSASSANYGYTF.

Partial CDR3 DNA: TGTGCCAGCAGTGAATTCAGGGTTGGGGCTACAGATACG. As protein: CASSEFRVGATDT. The CDR3, in full, reads CASSEFRVGATDTQYF. The V and J genes are TRBV6-1 and TRBJ2-3, with D maybe TRBD1 (5 bases). The read gets to within 3 residues of the CDR3 end, and the germline J gene fills in the rest. V lost 2 bases to trimming and J lost 3 bases, with 15 bases between them. This CDR3 spans 16 amino acids. Germline V gene data show CDR1 as MNHNS and CDR2 as SASEGT.

Details on this clone: The read comes to an end 3 residues before the CDR3 does, leaving the germline J gene to fill in the end. The chain uses TRBV10-1 and TRBJ2-2; no reliable D call. Trimming cost V 2 bases and J 1 base, with 5 bases left between them. The CDR3 has 14 amino acids. The germline gives CDR1 WNHNN, CDR2 SYGVQD (reference sequence). CDR3 DNA, as far as it was read: TGCGCCAGCAGTGAGCGCAGGAACACCGGGGAG. Encoded protein: CASSERRNTGE. In full, the CDR3 reads CASSERRNTGELFF.

On this clone: The sequenced fragment ends 3 residues before the CDR3 boundary, so the rest is inferred from the germline J gene. This chain joins TRBV30 and TRBJ1-5; no definite D call. Germline-derived CDR1 and CDR2 are GTSNPN and SVGIG (reference sequence). The CDR3 totals 13 residues. The V and J ends lost 0 bases and 5 bases respectively, with 8 bases between them. The CDR3 DNA, read in part, is TGTGCCTGGAGTGTCCGGGTCGATCAGCCC. Translating it yields CAWSVRVDQP. The full CDR3 reads CAWSVRVDQPQHF.

Concerning this clone itself: The sequence runs out 3 residues before the end of the CDR3; the remainder is reconstructed from the germline J gene. This same CDR3 is encoded by further DNA sequences in the sample. The chain carries TRBV20-1 and TRBJ2-3; perhaps TRBD2 as D (7 bases). Trimming shortened V by 5 bases and J by 4 bases, and 13 bases separated the two germline ends. The CDR3 sequence is 13 residues long. CDR1 is DFQATT, CDR2 SNEGSKA, per germline (reference sequence). Incomplete CDR3 DNA: TGCAGTGCTTTCGGGGGGCGCCCAGATACG. Its protein is CSAFGGRPDT. The CDR3 in full is CSAFGGRPDTQYF.

A word on this clone: The sequence runs out 3 residues before the end of the CDR3; the remainder is reconstructed from the germline J gene. The chain couples TRBV6-4 to TRBJ2-7; TRBD1 matches at 10 bases. V gave up 10 bases and J gave up 2 bases; unmatched junction bases: 5. The CDR3 spans 13 residues. From germline, CDR1 is MRHNA and CDR2 SNTAGT. This CDR3 reads CAKPGQGTYEQYF. The DNA read from the CDR3 is TGTGCCAAACCGGGACAGGGGACCTACGAG.

A note on this clone: From the germline J gene comes the end of the CDR3, since the read stops 3 residues before it. This chain links TRBV2 with TRBJ1-5, with 7 bases matching TRBD1. V lost 2 bases, J lost 5 bases, and 9 bases stayed unmatched. CDR3 length: 16 residues. Germline assignment: CDR1 SNHLY and CDR2 FYNNEI. CDR3 sequence: CASSELLSGGHQPQHF. The sequenced part of the CDR3 DNA is TGTGCCAGCAGTGAACTCTTATCAGGGGGGCATCAGCCC.

About this clone: The CDR3 end is not reached by the read, which stops 3 residues before it; the germline J gene fills it in. The chain combines TRBV7-9 with TRBJ2-1; D is uncertain. The CDR3 consists of 12 residues. The ends were cut back, 3 bases at V and 7 bases at J, with 7 bases in the middle. Germline CDR1 is SEHNR and CDR2 is FQNEAQ (reference sequence). The CDR3 bases that were read are TGTGCCAGCAGCTTCTCACAAAATGAG. It yields the protein CASSFSQNE. The entire CDR3 protein is CASSFSQNEQFF. Using reference TRBV7-9 and TRBJ2-1 for the parts outside the CDR3, the full variable domain is DTGVSQNPRHKITKRGQNVTFRCDPISEHNRLYWYRQTLGQGPEFLTYFQNEAQLEKSRLLSDRFSAERPKGSFSTLEIQRTEQGDSAMYLCASSFSQNEQFFGPGTRLTVL.

The CDR3 spells CASSGSGYSNQPQHF. The CDR3 DNA, read in part, is TGTGCCAGCAGTGGGTCAGGCTATAGCAATCAGCCC. V usage is TRBV2 and J usage is TRBJ1-5; D gene unclear. The read terminates 3 residues ahead of where the CDR3 ends, so the germline J gene completes it. CDR1 is SNHLY, CDR2 FYNNEI, per germline. Trimming stripped 4 bases from V and 0 bases from J, with 10 bases between. The CDR3 has 15 amino acids.

In the case of this clone: One end of the junction varies from germline; a read error may be responsible. The observed sequence ends 3 residues before the CDR3 terminus, with the missing tail filled in from the germline J gene. V usage is TRBV7-9 and J usage is TRBJ1-4; no clear D. The CDR3 totals 14 residues. Germline V gives CDR1 SEHNR, CDR2 FQNEAQ (reference sequence). This CDR3 is CAGSASRRSEKLFF. The CDR3 DNA, read in part, is TGTGCCGGCAGCGCCTCCAGGAGGAGCGAAAAA.

Remarks on this clone: The read comes to an end 3 residues before the CDR3 does, leaving the germline J gene to fill in the end. The J gene is TRBJ2-7, the V gene TRBV28, with TRBD2 identical over 10 bases. The length of the CDR3 is 16 residues. Germline V lookup: CDR1 MDHEN, CDR2 SYDVKM. The V and J ends lost 5 bases and 3 bases, in that order; junction bases with no gene match: 10. The sequenced CDR3 bases are TGTGCCAGCAGTCCCGCCCGAGAGCGGGAGGGCTACGAG. It specifies CASSPAREREGYE. The entire CDR3 protein is CASSPAREREGYEQYF.

As concerns this clone: The sequence runs out 3 residues before the end of the CDR3; the remainder is reconstructed from the germline J gene. This chain uses TRBV19 with TRBJ2-1; D possibly corresponds to TRBD2 (5 bases). The V end lost 10 bases, the J end lost 6 bases, and 13 bases lay between the germline ends. This CDR3 region has 12 residues. Germline lookup yields CDR1 LNHDA and CDR2 SQIVND (reference sequence). CDR3 bases read: TGTGCCACCACTAGTAACGGCAATGAG. Protein sequence: CATTSNGNE. The whole CDR3 region reads CATTSNGNEQFF. Variable domain in full (rest from reference TRBV19 and TRBJ2-1): DGGITQSPKYLFRKEGQNVTLSCEQNLNHDAMYWYRQDPGQGLRLIYYSQIVNDFQKGDIAEGYSVSREKKESFPLTVTSAQKNPTAFYLCATTSNGNEQFFGPGTRLTVL.

Remarks on this clone: The read gets to within 3 residues of the CDR3 end, and the germline J gene fills in the rest. The rearrangement joins TRBV20-1 to TRBJ2-1; 11 bases are shared with TRBD2. Germline loops: CDR1 DFQATT, CDR2 SNEGSKA (reference sequence). The CDR3 spans 13 residues. Germline trimming cut 6 bases from V and 8 bases from J; bases unmatched to any gene: 6. The DNA read from the CDR3 is TGCAGTGCCACTAGCGGGAGAGTTGATGAG. Translation: CSATSGRVDE. The whole CDR3 protein is CSATSGRVDEQFF.

As to this clone: The read ends 3 residues early relative to the CDR3; the germline J gene fills the gap. V gene TRBV18 combines with J gene TRBJ2-3; 10 nucleotides line up with TRBD2. J was trimmed by 3 bases and V by 10 bases; bases with no gene match: 7. The CDR3 runs to 14 residues. Germline assignment: CDR1 KGHSH and CDR2 LQKENI. The sequenced part of the CDR3 DNA is TGTGCCACCCTACCTAGCGGGAGTACAGATACG. Protein sequence: CATLPSGSTDT. In full, the CDR3 is CATLPSGSTDTQYF.

About this clone itself: The junction departs from germline at one end; a sequencing error may be responsible. The CDR3 extends 3 residues past the end of the read, so its final part is completed from the germline J gene. At the DNA level, this CDR3 is encoded by other sequences in the same sample as well. The chain carries TRBV2 and TRBJ1-3; 7 bases line up with TRBD1. The germline CDR1 and CDR2 sequences are SNHLY and FYNNEI. The CDR3 is made up of 13 amino acids. The part of the CDR3 DNA that was read is TGTGCCAGCAGTAGGGGGCCGGGAAACACG. Its protein product is CASSRGPGNT. In full, the CDR3 is CASSRGPGNTIYF.

Worth noting for this clone: The read is 3 residues too short to cover the CDR3 end, so that end is filled in from the germline J gene. This sequence joins TRBV2 and TRBJ2-4; D is perhaps TRBD1 (6 bases). V lost 6 bases to trimming and J lost 0 bases, with 15 bases between them. This CDR3 is built from 16 residues. CDR1 is SNHLY and CDR2 is FYNNEI in the germline V gene. CDR3 DNA, as far as it was read: TGTGCCAGCAGGGAATACAGGGATCGAGCCAAAAACATT. As protein: CASREYRDRAKNI. The CDR3 reads in full as CASREYRDRAKNIQYF.

About this clone itself: The read terminates 3 residues ahead of where the CDR3 ends, so the germline J gene completes it. This rearrangement joins TRBV10-2 to TRBJ2-7; tentatively, D is TRBD1 (5 bases). This CDR3 spans 14 amino acids. The germline gives CDR1 WSHSY, CDR2 SAAADI. Trimming removed 3 bases from V and 3 bases from J, with 12 bases in between. CDR3 DNA (partial): TGCGCCAGCAGTGACATATTAACAGGCTACGAG. Its protein product is CASSDILTGYE. The full CDR3 is CASSDILTGYEQYF.

For this clone: The read is 3 residues too short to cover the CDR3 end, so that end is filled in from the germline J gene. The chain joins TRBV12-3 or TRBV12-4 to TRBJ2-1, with 9 bases identical to TRBD2. The CDR3 is 16 residues long. Losses at the gene ends were 3 bases for V and 6 bases for J; bases not matched to a gene: 9. The CDR3 here is CASSFFSGSGSNEQFF. The CDR3 DNA, read in part, is TGTGCCAGCAGTTTTTTTAGCGGGAGCGGAAGCAATGAG.

Note on this clone: Coverage ceases 3 residues before the CDR3 finishes, and the germline J gene fills in the end. The chain links TRBV20-1 to TRBJ2-1; 9 bases fit TRBD1. The CDR3 loop spans 15 amino acids. CDR1 is DFQATT, CDR2 SNEGSKA, per germline (reference sequence). V gave up 5 bases and J gave up 7 bases; unmatched junction bases: 12. The CDR3 reads CSAAPGQGFSNEQFF. CDR3 DNA (partial): TGCAGTGCTGCACCGGGACAGGGATTCAGTAATGAG.